The 31 T cell receptor beta chains presented below share a single source sample, sequenced in a study of cytomegalovirus exposure and HLA in healthy donors. Profiled with immunoSEQ multiplex PCR; TCRdb holds only in-frame clones, not every one. Of 97,000 or so clones listed, roughly 87% are singletons. Input material: PBMCs. The receptor set was obtained from a man between 18 and 35 years old in good health and CMV-seropositive.

This sequence joins TRBV7-9 and TRBJ2-3; 10 positions agree with TRBD2. CDR3 size: 17 residues. The J segment lost 7 bases and the V segment lost 5 bases, leaving 15 bases of the junction unmatched. CDR1 SEHNR and CDR2 FQNEAQ come from the germline V gene (reference sequence). The CDR3 region is CASSVPSGGFLRNTQYF. The DNA of the CDR3 is TGTGCCAGCAGCGTCCCTAGCGGGGGTTTCTTAAGGAATACGCAGTATTTT. The variable domain in full, completed from reference TRBV7-9 and TRBJ2-3, reads DTGVSQNPRHKITKRGQNVTFRCDPISEHNRLYWYRQTLGQGPEFLTYFQNEAQLEKSRLLSDRFSAERPKGSFSTLEIQRTEQGDSAMYLCASSVPSGGFLRNTQYFGPGTRLTVL.

The gene calls are TRBV7-8 and TRBJ2-2; D gene ambiguous. Looked up from germline, CDR1 is SGHVS and CDR2 is FQNEAQ. The CDR3 runs to 15 residues. The V and J ends lost 1 base and 3 bases respectively, with 9 bases between them. The CDR3 region has the DNA TGTGCCAGCAGCTTAGTGTCCGCGTACACCGGGGAGCTGTTTTTT. Residues: CASSLVSAYTGELFF.

The rearrangement joins TRBV2 to TRBJ2-5, with 7 nucleotides matching TRBD1. In germline, CDR1 is SNHLY, CDR2 FYNNEI. The CDR3 length is 12 residues. V lost 6 bases to trimming and J lost 7 bases; unmatched junction nucleotides: 5. The CDR3 sequence: CASRTGFGTQYF. The CDR3, as DNA: TGTGCCAGCAGGACAGGGTTCGGGACCCAGTACTTC.

The chain carries TRBV4-2 and TRBJ1-2; D possibly corresponds to TRBD1 (6 bases). The CDR3 spans 16 residues. Germline CDR1 is LGHNA and CDR2 is YNFKEQ. V was trimmed by 0 bases and J by 5 bases, leaving 16 bases between them. CDR3 coding DNA: TGTGCCAGCAGCCAAGAGTTTGCAGGGGCGGATTATGGCTACACCTTC. It translates to CASSQEFAGADYGYTF.

The chain links TRBV19 to TRBJ2-5, with D hard to call. Germline CDR1 LNHDA, CDR2 SQIVND (reference sequence). The CDR3 has 14 residues. V dropped 1 base and J dropped 5 bases, with 11 bases sitting between them. The chain's CDR3 is CASSIGPGMETQYF. The CDR3 DNA is TGTGCCAGTAGTATAGGTCCGGGTATGGAGACCCAGTACTTC.

This clone has a single count. The chain couples TRBV7-2 to TRBJ2-7, with 10 bases that match TRBD2. The trim removed 0 bases at V and 6 bases at J, leaving 2 bases unmatched. Germline V lookup: CDR1 SGHTA, CDR2 FQGNSA. The CDR3 contains 14 residues. The CDR3 is CASSLASGGIEQYF. Written as DNA, the CDR3 is TGTGCCAGCAGCTTAGCTAGCGGGGGGATCGAGCAGTACTTC.

The chain combines TRBV5-1 with TRBJ1-4; tentative D call: TRBD1 (5 bases). This CDR3 is built from 15 residues. The ends were cut back, 0 bases at V and 9 bases at J, with 15 bases in the middle. The germline CDR1 and CDR2 sequences are SGHRS and YFSETQ. CDR3 in amino acids: CASSLEPGGEQKLFF. Written as DNA, the CDR3 is TGCGCCAGCAGCTTGGAGCCCGGGGGGGAGCAAAAACTGTTTTTT.

This sequence joins TRBV18 and TRBJ1-1; 8 bases match TRBD1. The CDR3 is 15 residues long. V shed 6 bases, J shed 1 base, and the junction held 7 bases outside the gene matches. The germline V gene encodes CDR1 KGHSH and CDR2 LQKENI. CDR3 sequence reads: CASSIQGAGNTEAFF. Written as DNA, the CDR3 is TGTGCCAGCTCTATCCAGGGGGCGGGGAACACTGAAGCTTTCTTT. Combining the CDR3 with reference TRBV18 and TRBJ1-1 gives the whole variable domain NAGVMQNPRHLVRRRGQEARLRCSPMKGHSHVYWYRQLPEEGLKFMVYLQKENIIDESGMPKERFSAEFPKEGPSILRIQQVVRGDSAAYFCASSIQGAGNTEAFFGQGTRLTVV.

The chain combines TRBV4-3 with TRBJ2-2, with 7 bases identical to TRBD2. Per germline, CDR1 LGHNA and CDR2 YSLEER. This CDR3 region has 16 residues. J gave up 4 bases and V 1 base, and 6 bases lay outside the gene matches. As DNA, the CDR3 is TGCGCCAGCAGCCAAGGCCTTAGCGGGTTCACCGGGGAGCTGTTTTTT. Its protein product is CASSQGLSGFTGELFF.

The V and J genes are TRBV7-9 and TRBJ2-3; 9 bases align to TRBD2. The CDR3 contains 16 residues. V was pared by 5 bases and J by 3 bases, with 9 bases of the junction left unmatched. From germline, CDR1 is SEHNR and CDR2 FQNEAQ (reference sequence). The DNA of the CDR3 is TGTGCCAGCAGCCGCGGGGGGGCCTGGGGAACAGATACGCAGTATTTT. Translated, it gives CASSRGGAWGTDTQYF.

The J gene is TRBJ2-5, the V gene TRBV2; 7 nucleotides line up with TRBD2. Germline trimming cut 7 bases from V and 2 bases from J; bases unmatched to any gene: 7. Per germline, CDR1 SNHLY and CDR2 FYNNEI. This CDR3 has 14 residues. This CDR3 is CASTGEAGQETQYF. In nucleotides, the CDR3 is TGTGCCAGCACCGGAGAAGCGGGGCAAGAGACCCAGTACTTC.

CDR3 protein: CASTVTGESQHF. The DNA of the CDR3 is TGTGCCAGCACAGTAACGGGTGAGTCCCAGCATTTT. V gene TRBV6-1 combines with J gene TRBJ1-5; D call uncertain. Germline V gene sequence: CDR1 MNHNS, CDR2 SASEGT. The CDR3 covers 12 residues. V was shortened by 7 bases and J by 11 bases, with 15 bases between the two germline ends.

The chain employs TRBV7-2 and TRBJ1-2; D is unclear. Trimming shortened V by 2 bases and J by 0 bases, and 7 bases separated the two germline ends. Per the germline V gene, CDR1 is SGHTA and CDR2 is FQGNSA. The CDR3 is 14 residues long. The CDR3 sequence is CASSLKEANYGYTF. In nucleotides, the CDR3 is TGTGCCAGCAGCTTAAAGGAGGCTAACTATGGCTACACCTTC.

The chain joins TRBV6-6 to TRBJ2-2; maybe TRBD2 (5 bases). The V and J ends lost 3 bases and 7 bases respectively, with 9 bases between them. This CDR3 has 13 residues. Germline loops: CDR1 MNHNY, CDR2 SVGAGI (reference sequence). The CDR3 loop reads CASSYPGNGELFF. The DNA for the CDR3 is TGTGCCAGCAGTTATCCCGGGAACGGGGAGCTGTTTTTT.

This clone was counted once. This chain uses TRBV28 with TRBJ2-3; 7 bases align to TRBD2. The CDR3 contains 16 residues. V lost 5 bases and J lost 6; bases outside the gene matches: 14. Germline CDR1 and CDR2: MDHEN and SYDVKM. The CDR3 loop reads CASSLRLALMGDTQYF. The CDR3 DNA reads TGTGCCAGCAGTCTCCGACTAGCCCTCATGGGGGATACGCAGTATTTT.

The rearrangement joins TRBV19 to TRBJ2-7; D is unresolved. V was shortened by 3 bases and J by 2 bases, with 8 bases between the two germline ends. The CDR3 length is 13 residues. Germline-derived CDR1 and CDR2 are LNHDA and SQIVND (reference sequence). CDR3 DNA sequence: TGTGCCAGTAGTATCTCACAGACCTACGAGCAGTACTTC. It translates to CASSISQTYEQYF.

The J gene is TRBJ2-7, the V gene TRBV19, with TRBD1 matching 8 bases. This CDR3 spans 14 amino acids. V trimming: 4 bases; J trimming: 6 bases; junction bases outside the gene matches: 8. CDR1 and CDR2 (germline): LNHDA, SQIVND (reference sequence). The CDR3 is CASSTGQGISEQYF. CDR3 nucleotides: TGTGCCAGTAGTACAGGACAGGGAATAAGCGAGCAGTACTTC.

In this sample, this clone turned up once. The chain employs TRBV4-3 and TRBJ2-2; TRBD1 matches at 7 bases. The CDR3 is 18 amino acids. J was trimmed by 5 bases and V by 0 bases; bases with no gene match: 12. CDR1 and CDR2 from the germline V gene are LGHNA and YSLEER. CDR3 region: CASSQDFPAGGLTGELFF. CDR3 nucleotide sequence: TGCGCCAGCAGCCAAGATTTTCCGGCAGGGGGATTAACCGGGGAGCTGTTTTTT.

This chain joins TRBV14 and TRBJ2-1; D not resolved. CDR3 size: 15 residues. Germline assignment: CDR1 SGHDN and CDR2 FVKESK. The V and J ends lost 1 base and 2 bases respectively, with 9 bases between them. The CDR3 region is CASSQVRGAYNEQFF. DNA of the CDR3: TGTGCCAGCAGCCAAGTTAGAGGTGCCTACAATGAGCAGTTCTTC.

The V gene is TRBV21-1, the J gene TRBJ1-4; TRBD1, as called in the table, went unchecked against the DNA. TRBV21-1 is noted as a pseudogene. The CDR3 length is 18 residues. CDR3 DNA: TGTGCCAGCAGCAGAGACAGGGACCCACCTGCAACTAATGAAAAACTGTTTTTT. Translating it yields CASSRDRDPPATNEKLFF.

The V gene is TRBV7-2, the J gene TRBJ2-7; D is possibly TRBD2 (6 bases). Trimming shortened V by 0 bases and J by 4 bases, and 16 bases separated the two germline ends. The CDR3 runs to 16 residues. CDR1 is SGHTA, CDR2 FQGNSA, per germline. The chain's CDR3 is CASSLAPGEQIYEQYF. CDR3 DNA sequence: TGTGCCAGCAGCTTAGCGCCGGGGGAGCAGATTTACGAGCAGTACTTC.

The J gene is TRBJ1-6, the V gene TRBV5-1, with TRBD1 as a possible D gene (5 bases). The CDR3 has 16 residues. Trimming cost V 4 bases and J 7 bases, with 18 bases left between them. CDR1 SGHRS and CDR2 YFSETQ come from the germline V gene. CDR3 sequence reads: CASSPREEYMNSPLHF. The CDR3, as DNA: TGCGCCAGCAGCCCCAGGGAGGAGTATATGAATTCACCCCTCCACTTT.

The chain has TRBV7-8 and TRBJ1-4; 11 bases fit TRBD1. J lost 5 bases, V lost 0 bases, and 5 bases had no gene match. Germline V gene sequence: CDR1 SGHVS, CDR2 FQNEAQ. The CDR3 runs 17 residues. The CDR3 sequence: CASSLAGDRGLNEKLFF. The CDR3 DNA reads as TGTGCCAGCAGCTTAGCGGGGGACAGGGGGTTAAATGAAAAACTGTTTTTT.

V usage is TRBV2 and J usage is TRBJ1-4; D call uncertain. Trimming removed 10 bases at V and 8 bases at J, with 17 bases between. The CDR3 is 13 residues long. Germline CDR1 is SNHLY and CDR2 is FYNNEI. This CDR3 reads CAIRVPGGEKLFF. CDR3 bases: TGTGCCATCCGGGTCCCAGGCGGGGAAAAACTGTTTTTT.

V usage is TRBV18 and J usage is TRBJ1-2; D is unresolved. V was shortened by 3 bases and J by 7 bases, with 15 bases between the two germline ends. Germline CDR1 reads KGHSH; CDR2 reads LQKENI. The CDR3 is made up of 14 amino acids. The CDR3 DNA is TGTGCCAGCTCACCGGTCGAGGGTTCTAGTGGCTACACCTTC. It encodes CASSPVEGSSGYTF. The variable domain in full, completed from reference TRBV18 and TRBJ1-2, reads NAGVMQNPRHLVRRRGQEARLRCSPMKGHSHVYWYRQLPEEGLKFMVYLQKENIIDESGMPKERFSAEFPKEGPSILRIQQVVRGDSAAYFCASSPVEGSSGYTFGSGTRLTVV.

V usage is TRBV29-1 and J usage is TRBJ2-5; D may be TRBD2 (6 bases). The V end lost 6 bases, the J end lost 5 bases, and 16 bases lay between the germline ends. Germline V gene data show CDR1 as SQVTM and CDR2 as ANQGSEA. The CDR3 is made up of 13 amino acids. The CDR3 DNA sequence: TGCAGCGTCCGCGCCGGGGGAACCGAGACCCAGTACTTC. Protein sequence: CSVRAGGTETQYF.

The chain is built from TRBV7-9 and TRBJ2-5; TRBD1 might be the D (5 bases). Germline-derived CDR1 and CDR2 are SEHNR and FQNEAQ (reference sequence). The CDR3 loop spans 16 amino acids. The V gene lost 2 bases and the J gene lost 7 bases, with 20 bases spanning the gap. CDR3 in amino acids: CASSLTVKTGYGTQYF. In DNA form, the CDR3 reads TGTGCCAGCAGCTTAACCGTTAAAACAGGTTATGGGACCCAGTACTTC. Drawing the rest from reference TRBV7-9 and TRBJ2-5, the complete variable domain is DTGVSQNPRHKITKRGQNVTFRCDPISEHNRLYWYRQTLGQGPEFLTYFQNEAQLEKSRLLSDRFSAERPKGSFSTLEIQRTEQGDSAMYLCASSLTVKTGYGTQYFGPGTRLLVL.

The V and J genes are TRBV4-2 and TRBJ2-7; 7 bases map to TRBD2. V was pared by 0 bases and J by 5 bases, with 4 bases of the junction left unmatched. CDR1 LGHNA and CDR2 YNFKEQ come from the germline V gene. CDR3 length equals 14 residues. CDR3 protein: CASSQETSFDEQYF. CDR3 DNA sequence: TGTGCCAGCAGCCAAGAGACTAGCTTTGACGAGCAGTACTTC.

The chain is built from TRBV9 and TRBJ1-3; 7 bases line up with TRBD1. CDR1 and CDR2 from the germline V gene are SGDLS and YYNGEE. The CDR3 extends over 17 amino acids. The V segment lost 0 bases and the J segment 4 bases; nucleotides outside the gene matches: 10. The DNA of the CDR3 is TGTGCCAGCAGCGTAGGGTACAGGGGAGGAGTAGGAAACACCATATATTTT. Protein: CASSVGYRGGVGNTIYF.

This chain links TRBV18 with TRBJ1-2; TRBD1 is a possible D gene (6 bases). This CDR3 has 14 amino acids. Germline V lookup: CDR1 KGHSH, CDR2 LQKENI. The V and J ends lost 4 bases and 6 bases respectively, with 15 bases between them. The CDR3 region has the DNA TGTGCCAGCTCACGATCAACAGGGTTGGATGGCTACACCTTC. Protein product: CASSRSTGLDGYTF.

This clone occurred once. The genes are TRBV6-1 and TRBJ2-7, with a weak D call TRBD2 (6 bases). V lost 5 bases and J lost 5, with 10 bases in between. The CDR3 sequence is 12 residues long. The V gene's germline CDR1 is MNHNS and CDR2 SASEGT. CDR3 nucleotides: TGTGCCAGCAGTTTTGCGGGGAACGAGCAGTACTTC. This codes for CASSFAGNEQYF.